The present entry profiles one T cell receptor beta chain with its context. No antigen is known for it. No qualities accompany the bases; no much larger clone lies one base away. This sample was taken from a study of identifying expanded T cells in peripheral blood (dated by TCRdb to about 2019). Background for the entire study: Technical replicates were generated by sequencing separate aliquots of the same genomic DNA pool, and four replicates were compared pairwise.

The CDR1 and CDR2 encoded by the germline V gene (reference sequence) are SGHNT and YYREEE. V loses 3 bases, J loses 3 bases, and the germline ends lie 6 bases apart. The CDR3 has 12 amino acids, counting the end cysteine and phenylalanine. The entry retains the CDR3 DNA only, 36 bases that are in frame from base 1. TCRbeta CDR3 regions were profiled by bias-controlled multiplex PCR amplification of genomic DNA with the immunoSEQ Assay. The original methods were these. The absolute abundance of each unique TCRbeta CDR3 region was quantified after sequences were collapsed and filtered. Differential abundance was assessed using a binomial (Fisher-equivalent) model and a beta-binomial model in which time-dependent variance fitted from healthy donors was added. Clones with fewer than 5 combined templates were removed, and a clone was called differentially abundant if the clone's Benjamini-Hochberg FDR was below 0.01. In the beta-binomial model, variance was expressed as a function of the total template count across the two samples, in the form v = (b*log(k)+a)^2. The source is immuneACCESS, and TCRdb retained only in-frame sequences with V and J called. Part of the clones is not carried over; for the studies checked, unresolved V genes explain less than half of this, and the remainder is unexplained. D and trimming were read from the DNA, whereas the V and J calls and clone size are those reported in that table. The sample data list about 100,000 clones, and roughly 91% of these were observed just once. Clones ranked in the top ten supply roughly 17% of the sample.

No immune events such as infections were documented for the healthy donors during the collection period. Time-dependent variance in a beta-binomial model of T-cell clone differential abundance was calibrated using healthy-donor blood repertoires as a training cohort. The training cohort included some ten healthy donors, of whom 3 were female and 7 were male. The donors were between about 29 and 64 years old, with an average age of about 40 years. Obtained from a commercial supplier, whole blood was collected from each healthy donor at three time points set two to three weeks apart. For immunosequencing, genomic DNA was extracted from whole blood that had not been sorted. Results and caveats for the whole study, not just this receptor: Across all healthy donors, variance in clone template counts between roughly 2-week samples was found to increase significantly with total template count. The binomial model flagged around 1.2 differentially abundant clones between technical replicates, compared with about 16 over about two weeks and 19 to 20 over around four weeks. The authors expected that biological variance in healthy repertoires might rise further over much longer intervals, such as months to years. Both the number of clones called differentially abundant and the false-positive rate were significantly reduced by the beta-binomial model across all healthy-donor time intervals.

The TCR originated in a person aged 18 to 70 in good health. Sequencing was performed on blood. The chain couples TRBV5-4 to TRBJ1-1; the D gene identity is not certain. The nucleotide sequence is TGTGCCAGCAGCTCGGGATACACTGAAGCTTTCTTT. Translated, it gives CASSSGYTEAFF.